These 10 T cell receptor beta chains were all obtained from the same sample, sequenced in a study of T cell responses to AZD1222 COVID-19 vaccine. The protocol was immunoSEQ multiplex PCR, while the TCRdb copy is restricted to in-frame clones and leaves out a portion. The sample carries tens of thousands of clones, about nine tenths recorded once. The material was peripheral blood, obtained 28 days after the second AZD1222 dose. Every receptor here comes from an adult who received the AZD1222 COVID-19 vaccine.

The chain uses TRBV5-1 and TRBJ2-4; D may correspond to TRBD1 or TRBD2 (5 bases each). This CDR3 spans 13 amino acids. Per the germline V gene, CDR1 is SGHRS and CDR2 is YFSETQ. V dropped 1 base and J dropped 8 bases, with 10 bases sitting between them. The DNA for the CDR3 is TGCGCCAGCAGCTTGTTCCGGGACGACATTCAGTACTTC. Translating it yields CASSLFRDDIQYF.

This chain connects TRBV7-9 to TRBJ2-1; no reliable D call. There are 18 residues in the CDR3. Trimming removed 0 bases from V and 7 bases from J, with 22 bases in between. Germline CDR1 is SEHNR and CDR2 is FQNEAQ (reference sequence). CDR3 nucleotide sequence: TGTGCCAGCAGCTTAGCGTTGGGCTCCCAGCAACAAGTAAATGAGCAGTTCTTC. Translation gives CASSLALGSQQQVNEQFF.

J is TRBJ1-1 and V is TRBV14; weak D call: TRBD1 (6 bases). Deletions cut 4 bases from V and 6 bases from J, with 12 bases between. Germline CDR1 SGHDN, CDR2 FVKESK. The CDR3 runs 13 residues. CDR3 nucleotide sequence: TGTGCCAGCAGCCCGGGACAATACTCTGAAGCTTTCTTT. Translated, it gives CASSPGQYSEAFF.

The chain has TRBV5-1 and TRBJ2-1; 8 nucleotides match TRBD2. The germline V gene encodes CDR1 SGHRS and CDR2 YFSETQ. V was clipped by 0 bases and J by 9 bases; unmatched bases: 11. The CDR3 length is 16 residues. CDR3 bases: TGCGCCAGCAGCTTGGCCGAGCGGGGGACTAATGGTGAGCAGTTCTTC. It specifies CASSLAERGTNGEQFF.

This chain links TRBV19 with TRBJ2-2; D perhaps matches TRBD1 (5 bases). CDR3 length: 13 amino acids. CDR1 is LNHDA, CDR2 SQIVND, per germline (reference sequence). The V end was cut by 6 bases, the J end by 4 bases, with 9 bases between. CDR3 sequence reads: CASSGQGTGELFF. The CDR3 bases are TGTGCCAGTAGCGGGCAGGGCACCGGGGAGCTGTTTTTT.

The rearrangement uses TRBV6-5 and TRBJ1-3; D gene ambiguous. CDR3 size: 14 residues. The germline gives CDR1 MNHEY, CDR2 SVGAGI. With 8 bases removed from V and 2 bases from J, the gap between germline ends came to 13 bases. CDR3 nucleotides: TGTGCCAGCTGGCGACGGAGTGCTGGAAACACCATATATTTT. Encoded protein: CASWRRSAGNTIYF.

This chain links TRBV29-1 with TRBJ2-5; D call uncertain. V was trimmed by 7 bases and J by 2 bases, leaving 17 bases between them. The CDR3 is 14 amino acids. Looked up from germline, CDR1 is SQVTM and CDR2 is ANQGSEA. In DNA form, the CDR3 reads TGCAGCGCCACTACGATACAGAGACAAGAGACCCAGTACTTC. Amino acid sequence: CSATTIQRQETQYF.

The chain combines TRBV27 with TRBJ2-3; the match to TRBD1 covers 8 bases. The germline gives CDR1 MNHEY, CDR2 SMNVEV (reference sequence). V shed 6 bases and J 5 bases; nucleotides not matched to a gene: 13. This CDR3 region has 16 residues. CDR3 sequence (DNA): TGTGCCAGCAGGATACCGGGACAGGTGGGCCAAGATACGCAGTATTTT. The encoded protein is CASRIPGQVGQDTQYF.

The CDR3 nucleotides are TGTGCCATCGGGACAGTTCCAAACACTGAAGCTTTCTTT. Protein: CAIGTVPNTEAFF. The V and J genes are TRBV10-3 and TRBJ1-1; 7 bases align to TRBD1. Trimming at V came to 8 bases and at J to 2 bases, leaving 5 bases not matched to a gene. CDR1 ENHRY and CDR2 SYGVKD come from the germline V gene. This CDR3 has 13 residues.

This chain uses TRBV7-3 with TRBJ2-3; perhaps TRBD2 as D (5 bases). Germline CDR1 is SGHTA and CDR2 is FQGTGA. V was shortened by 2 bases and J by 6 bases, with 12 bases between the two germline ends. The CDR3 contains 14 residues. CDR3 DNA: TGTGCCAGCAGCTTAGGGCTAGCAAGGGATACGCAGTATTTT. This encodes CASSLGLARDTQYF.